These 26 T cell receptor beta chains share one sample of origin, sequenced in a study of T cell repertoires in cytomegalovirus infection. No antigen has been assigned to these receptors. In TCRdb, the reads were re-called with MiXCR into one record per CDR3 protein. Of a few hundred thousand distinct CDR3 sequences listed, around two fifths were seen once; the top ten hold 48%. This specimen was cultured PBMCs, taken from culture after CMV antigen stimulation. Receptor source: a human donor in good health (CMV status not recorded). Some clones in this sample may be carry-over from other donors' samples.

This clonotype was recorded a few times. The rearrangement links TRBV6-5 to TRBJ2-5; 12 bases are shared with TRBD1. Germline V lookup: CDR1 MNHEY, CDR2 SVGAGI. This CDR3 has 16 amino acids. V was pared by 3 bases and J by 5 bases, with 7 bases of the junction left unmatched. This chain's CDR3 is CASSYRGTGGSETQYF. CDR3 bases: TGTGCCAGCAGTTATAGAGGGACAGGGGGCTCCGAGACCCAGTACTTC.

This clonotype was detected a few times. The chain recombines TRBV7-2 with TRBJ1-6; 10 bases line up with TRBD1. Germline CDR1 reads SGHTA; CDR2 reads FQGNSA. V lost 6 bases to trimming and J lost 3 bases; unmatched junction nucleotides: 5. This CDR3 contains 16 residues. The CDR3 is CASSRTGGLYNSPLHF. The CDR3 region has the DNA TGTGCCAGCAGTCGGACAGGGGGACTCTATAATTCACCCCTCCACTTT. The whole variable domain, remainder taken from reference TRBV7-2 and TRBJ1-6, is GAGVSQSPSNKVTEKGKDVELRCDPISGHTALYWYRQSLGQGLEFLIYFQGNSAPDKSGLPSDRFSAERTGGSVSTLTIQRTQQEDSAVYLCASSRTGGLYNSPLHFGNGTRLTVT.

CDR3 loop: CSARIAGLFYEQYF. The DNA for the CDR3 is TGCAGTGCTAGAATTGCGGGCCTATTCTACGAGCAGTACTTC. The chain couples TRBV20-1 to TRBJ2-7, with a tentative D call TRBD2 (5 bases). With 2 bases removed from V and 3 bases from J, the gap between germline ends came to 14 bases. CDR1 and CDR2 from the germline V gene are DFQATT and SNEGSKA (reference sequence). The CDR3 is 14 residues long.

To note about this clonotype: A junction end diverges from the germline sequence, so it may reflect a read error. The chain couples TRBV19 to TRBJ1-2; no clear D. The length of the CDR3 is 13 residues. CDR1 and CDR2 from the germline V gene are LNHDA and SQIVND (reference sequence). The CDR3 loop is CASSFRDGGTFSF. CDR3 in DNA: TGTGCCAGTAGTTTCCGCGACGGCGGTACGTTTAGCTTC.

This clonotype was seen only once. The chain is built from TRBV7-8 and TRBJ2-5; 8 bases fit TRBD1. The CDR3 sequence is 16 residues long. V lost 3 bases to trimming and J lost 4 bases; unmatched junction nucleotides: 10. Germline assignment: CDR1 SGHVS and CDR2 FQNEAQ. CDR3 protein: CASSFLAGQGGETQYF. For the CDR3, the DNA is TGTGCCAGCAGCTTCCTCGCCGGACAGGGTGGAGAGACCCAGTACTTC.

This clonotype occurred a few times. V gene TRBV7-6 combines with J gene TRBJ2-7, with D perhaps assigned TRBD1 or TRBD2 (5 bases each). V shed 1 base and J shed 3 bases, with 13 bases lying between them. The CDR3 is 15 residues long. Germline assignment: CDR1 SGHVS and CDR2 FNYEAQ. This CDR3 reads CASSLVGTESYEQYF. As DNA, the CDR3 is TGTGCCAGCAGCTTAGTTGGGACGGAAAGCTACGAGCAGTACTTC.

The chain links TRBV12-3 or TRBV12-4 to TRBJ1-6, with TRBD1 matching 10 bases. This CDR3 has 17 amino acids. V shed 7 bases, J shed 4 bases, and the junction held 10 bases outside the gene matches. The CDR3 nucleotides read TGTGCCAGCACCCGAACCCGGGACAGGGGTTATAATTCACCCCTCCACTTT. Amino acids: CASTRTRDRGYNSPLHF.

The chain links TRBV6-6 to TRBJ1-1; 9 positions agree with TRBD1. CDR3 length: 15 amino acids. Unmatched junction bases numbered 9, after V lost 5 bases and J lost 5 bases. The germline gives CDR1 MNHNY, CDR2 SVGAGI (reference sequence). CDR3 DNA sequence: TGTGCCAGCAGTCACCCAAGGACAGGGGAGACTGAAGCTTTCTTT. This translates into CASSHPRTGETEAFF.

This chain joins TRBV7-8 and TRBJ2-7, with D tentatively TRBD1 (6 bases). Germline V gene lookup returns CDR1 SGHVS and CDR2 FQNEAQ. Trimming took 6 bases from V and 5 from J, leaving 23 bases between them. The CDR3 covers 16 residues. This CDR3 is CASSWEAGTRTHEQYF. In DNA, the CDR3 is TGTGCCAGCAGTTGGGAAGCCGGGACAAGGACCCACGAGCAGTACTTC.

CDR3 protein: CASSGLGGDEQFF. The CDR3 DNA is TGTGCCAGCAGTGGGCTCGGAGGGGATGAGCAGTTCTTC. The chain uses TRBV6-4 and TRBJ2-1; a possible D gene is TRBD2 (6 bases). There are 13 residues in the CDR3. The germline CDR1 and CDR2 sequences are MRHNA and SNTAGT. Trimming removed 4 bases at V and 8 bases at J, with 12 bases between.

J is TRBJ2-1 and V is TRBV19, with 15 nucleotides matching TRBD2. The CDR3 runs to 15 residues. Germline V gives CDR1 LNHDA, CDR2 SQIVND (reference sequence). The junction had 2 bases not matched to a gene; V was cut back by 5 bases and J by 6 bases. CDR3 in amino acids: CASSGLAGGPNEQFF. The CDR3 nucleotides read TGTGCCAGTAGTGGACTAGCGGGGGGGCCCAATGAGCAGTTCTTC.

This clonotype was recorded a few times. The chain has TRBV10-3 and TRBJ1-2; D unclear. V was shortened by 0 bases and J by 5 bases, with 16 bases between the two germline ends. Germline assignment: CDR1 ENHRY and CDR2 SYGVKD. This CDR3 has 16 residues. The CDR3, as DNA: TGTGCCATCAGTGAGTCTGTACTCCCCGGATGGTATGGCTACACCTTC. This gives the protein CAISESVLPGWYGYTF.

V usage is TRBV24-1 and J usage is TRBJ1-1; D remains ambiguous. V dropped 4 bases and J dropped 1 base, with 6 bases sitting between them. Germline V gives CDR1 KGHDR, CDR2 SFDVKD. The CDR3 loop spans 13 amino acids. CDR3 nucleotide sequence: TGTGCCACCAGTGAACCGGGGAACACTGAAGCTTTCTTT. Its protein is CATSEPGNTEAFF.

This clonotype was counted a few times. This chain uses TRBV7-9 with TRBJ2-1, with D perhaps matching TRBD2 (6 bases). V lost 5 bases, J lost 7 bases, and 21 bases lay in between. The CDR3 spans 16 residues. Germline V gives CDR1 SEHNR, CDR2 FQNEAQ (reference sequence). The CDR3 loop reads CASSLRRLGIGNEQFF. The DNA of the CDR3 is TGTGCCAGCAGCCTACGACGACTAGGGATAGGGAATGAGCAGTTCTTC.

This chain joins TRBV24-1 and TRBJ2-2, with D possibly TRBD2 on 5 matching bases. V was trimmed by 6 bases and J by 2 bases, leaving 6 bases between them. This CDR3 region has 13 residues. CDR1 is KGHDR, CDR2 SFDVKD, per germline. The CDR3 loop is CATSRGNTGELFF. The DNA for the CDR3 is TGTGCCACCAGTCGGGGAAACACCGGGGAGCTGTTTTTT.

The chain has TRBV14 and TRBJ1-2, with D hard to call. Per germline, CDR1 SGHDN and CDR2 FVKESK. The V gene lost 1 base and the J gene lost 2 bases, with 14 bases spanning the gap. The CDR3 sequence is 16 residues long. CDR3: CASSQVAVDGNYGYTF. CDR3 DNA: TGTGCCAGCAGCCAAGTGGCCGTGGACGGAAACTATGGCTACACCTTC.

J is TRBJ1-3 and V is TRBV10-3; possible D gene TRBD1, 6 bases. Trimming took off 9 bases at V and 0 bases at J, with 9 bases between the two ends. The V gene's germline CDR1 is ENHRY and CDR2 SYGVKD. The CDR3 extends over 13 amino acids. In nucleotides, the CDR3 is TGTGCCATAGGGGGACCCTCTGGAAACACCATATATTTT. It yields the protein CAIGGPSGNTIYF.

The chain joins TRBV20-1 to TRBJ2-7; D ambiguous. V lost 3 bases and J lost 5, with 14 bases in between. This CDR3 contains 13 residues. CDR1 is DFQATT and CDR2 is SNEGSKA in the germline V gene (reference sequence). DNA of the CDR3: TGCAGTGCTAGCGGATATGGGTCCGACGAGCAGTACTTC. Translating it yields CSASGYGSDEQYF.

V usage is TRBV11-2 and J usage is TRBJ2-5; the match to TRBD2 covers 10 bases. Unmatched junction bases numbered 4, after V lost 1 base and J lost 5 bases. Looked up from germline, CDR1 is SGHAT and CDR2 is FQNNGV. The CDR3 loop spans 15 amino acids. This CDR3 reads CASSLGGLAMETQYF. In DNA, the CDR3 is TGTGCCAGCAGCTTAGGGGGACTAGCGATGGAGACCCAGTACTTC.

This clonotype showed up just a few times. The chain uses TRBV20-1 and TRBJ1-4; a possible D gene is TRBD1 (5 bases). Trimming shortened V by 0 bases and J by 7 bases, and 15 bases separated the two germline ends. The CDR3 loop spans 15 amino acids. Germline lookup yields CDR1 DFQATT and CDR2 SNEGSKA (reference sequence). CDR3 coding DNA: TGCAGTGCTAGAGATATGGGCTCGGGGGGTGAAAAACTGTTTTTT. It translates to CSARDMGSGGEKLFF.

The chain carries TRBV7-2 and TRBJ2-5, with TRBD2 identical over 11 bases. The CDR3 consists of 16 residues. CDR1 is SGHTA, CDR2 FQGNSA, per germline. J gave up 1 base and V 4 bases, and 5 bases lay outside the gene matches. CDR3 in DNA: TGTGCCAGCAGCTCATGGACTAGCGGGCCCCAAGAGACCCAGTACTTC. This codes for CASSSWTSGPQETQYF.

The V call is TRBV12-3 or TRBV12-4, the J call TRBJ2-1; possibly TRBD1 or TRBD2 for D (5 bases each). V lost 10 bases and J lost 6, with 16 bases in between. The CDR3 extends over 13 amino acids. CDR3 region: CATGPRGLNEQFF. The CDR3 nucleotides are TGTGCCACGGGACCTCGGGGCCTCAATGAGCAGTTCTTC.

This clonotype was observed at least ten times. The V and J genes are TRBV7-2 and TRBJ2-1, with TRBD2 as a possible D gene (5 bases). The CDR3 is 14 residues long. Per germline, CDR1 SGHTA and CDR2 FQGNSA. The V end lost 6 bases, the J end lost 5 bases, and 14 bases lay between the germline ends. Here the CDR3 DNA reads TGTGCCAGCAGGCTACTAGTTAGGGACAATGAGCAGTTCTTC. Protein product: CASRLLVRDNEQFF.

The chain links TRBV6-6 to TRBJ1-5; D is undetermined. The CDR3 spans 17 residues. Germline V gene lookup returns CDR1 MNHNY and CDR2 SVGAGI (reference sequence). V was shortened by 5 bases and J by 0 bases, with 17 bases between the two germline ends. Here the CDR3 reads CASSERRSILSNQPQHF. CDR3 bases: TGTGCCAGCAGTGAGCGACGGAGCATCCTTAGCAATCAGCCCCAGCATTTT.

This clonotype was seen a handful of times. This sequence joins TRBV7-6 and TRBJ2-5, with TRBD1 matching 9 bases. Trimming cost V 1 base and J 7 bases; bases outside gene matches: 10. CDR1 and CDR2 from the germline V gene are SGHVS and FNYEAQ. The CDR3 extends over 16 amino acids. CDR3 nucleotides: TGTGCCAGCAGCTTAGATGGTCCGTCGGACAGGGGGACCCAGTACTTC. Translating it yields CASSLDGPSDRGTQYF.

This clonotype has a handful of counts. V usage is TRBV7-2 and J usage is TRBJ1-2; 9 nucleotides agree with TRBD1. This CDR3 has 15 residues. Losses at the gene ends were 4 bases for V and 9 bases for J; bases not matched to a gene: 12. CDR1 and CDR2 from the germline V gene are SGHTA and FQGNSA. Here the CDR3 DNA reads TGTGCCAGCAGCTCCGCCGGGACAGGGAACCCCCGCTACACCTTC. Amino acids: CASSSAGTGNPRYTF.